Given below is one T cell receptor beta chain in context. Its antigen is not identified. The junction and the germline gene differ at one end; a read error may be behind it. The entry originates in a study of OX40 agonist ivuxolimab in advanced cancers. About the study: The group had a mean age of about 65 years, ranged from roughly 23 to 85, and was less than 85% male.

Overall study findings and caveats: CD4+ and CD8+ blood T cells expanded clonally by week 6 at 0.1 to 3.0 mg/kg.

TCRdb's table, derived via immunoSEQ multiplex PCR, lists solely in-frame clones and lacks some. Among 65,000 to 80,000 clones listed, roughly 90% were seen once. Germline loops: CDR1 SGHTA, CDR2 FQGNSA. The CDR3 covers 12 residues. This chain joins TRBV7-2 and TRBJ1-1; TRBD1 is a possible D gene (6 bases). The source of this sequence is an adult with an advanced solid tumor such as melanoma, head and neck, liver or kidney cancer. The sequences come from CD4+ or CD8+ T cells sorted from blood, collected in a trial of the OX40 agonist ivuxolimab. The CDR3 spells CASSSQTWNRAF. CDR3 DNA: TGTGCCAGCAGCTCCCAAACTTGGAACAGGGCCTTT.